This TCR beta chain was sequenced for a study of cytomegalovirus exposure and HLA in healthy donors. Regarding the study as a whole: Donors belonging to an Asian-associated ancestry cluster reportedly showed fewer N-insertions in productive TCRs than the approximately 670-donor mean, according to what a later analysis found.

Both 60 Vbeta primers and 13 Jbeta primers went into the PCR. TCRdb keeps only in-frame clones here, not all; method: immunoSEQ multiplex PCR. This sample has 35,000 or so clones, with about four fifths found just once. Concerning this clone: Its antigen is not identified. Because the CDR3's place on the DNA is in doubt, the DNA is left out and the CDR3 is given as listed by TCRdb.

Each donor's status was that of a healthy bone marrow donor. 16 amino acids form the CDR3, both terminal residues included. The J gene is TRBJ2-1, the V gene TRBV21-1; the D call TRBD1 from the table was never checked on the DNA. TRBV21-1 is noted as a pseudogene. This TCR derives from a woman in her thirties or forties in good health and CMV-seronegative. What was sequenced was PBMCs. The chain's CDR3 is CASSKKWGRGTNEQFF.